These 5 T cell receptor beta chains were sequenced from one sample in a study of early T cells in non-severe SARS-CoV-2 infection (dated by TCRdb to about 2021). Library method: 5' RACE. The sequencer listed for this sample is NextSeq 500. TCRdb redid the processing of the public reads, applying fastp at Q25 and MiXCR, and retained in-frame beta chains. Each CDR3 protein appears once, grouped with its most common genes and DNA. A total of about 40,000 distinct CDR3 sequences appear in this sample, 6% to 9.5% of them only once. Around 12% of the sample rests with the top ten. Sequenced here: whole blood, sampled at baseline. The receptor source for this set is an adult who was a healthcare worker with PCR-confirmed SARS-CoV-2 infection or an uninfected control (not recorded which).

The CDR3 here is CASSSQETQYF. The CDR3 DNA reads TGTGCCAGCAGCTCCCAAGAGACCCAGTACTTC. V gene TRBV7-6 combines with J gene TRBJ2-5; D remains ambiguous. Trimming took off 4 bases at V and 1 base at J, with 1 base between the two ends. This CDR3 spans 11 amino acids. Germline V gene sequence: CDR1 SGHVS, CDR2 FNYEAQ.

The table lists this clonotype with a few counts. The gene calls are TRBV4-1 and TRBJ2-7; maybe TRBD1 (6 bases). V was clipped by 1 base and J by 2 bases, with 9 bases between them. This CDR3 is built from 14 residues. The germline V gene encodes CDR1 MGHRA and CDR2 YSYEKL. This chain's CDR3 is CASSQVQGPYEQYF. The CDR3 DNA follows: TGCGCCAGCAGCCAAGTACAGGGCCCCTACGAGCAGTACTTC.

In its sample, this clonotype was seen many times. CDR3 sequence: CASSLSQGDEQYF. The CDR3 DNA is TGTGCCAGCAGCTTATCTCAGGGTGACGAGCAGTACTTC. V usage is TRBV7-3 and J usage is TRBJ2-7; D is possibly TRBD1 (5 bases). Trimming left V 2 bases short and J 5 bases short, with 10 bases between. Per the germline V gene, CDR1 is SGHTA and CDR2 is FQGTGA. This CDR3 comprises 13 residues.

The J gene is TRBJ2-7, the V gene TRBV7-9, with 8 bases identical to TRBD2. This CDR3 spans 15 amino acids. Unmatched junction bases numbered 4, after V lost 3 bases and J lost 0 bases. The germline V gene has CDR1 SEHNR and CDR2 FQNEAQ (reference sequence). For the CDR3, the DNA is TGTGCCAGCAGCTTCCGCGGGGGGTCCTCCTACGAGCAGTACTTC. Translating it yields CASSFRGGSSYEQYF.

The CDR3 here is CSANRDRHTEAFF. DNA for the CDR3: TGCAGTGCTAACCGGGACAGACACACTGAAGCTTTCTTT. The V and J genes are TRBV20-1 and TRBJ1-1; the match to TRBD1 covers 7 bases. V gave up 4 bases and J gave up 3 bases; unmatched junction bases: 5. The CDR3 is made up of 13 amino acids. The V gene's germline CDR1 is DFQATT and CDR2 SNEGSKA (reference sequence).